Presented here are 28 T cell receptor beta chains from one specimen sequenced in a study of patients and donors after allogeneic stem cell transplantation. MiXCR was run by TCRdb on the RT-PCR reads, yielding one entry per CDR3 protein. The data contain approximately 200,000 distinct CDR3 sequences, around two fifths of them singletons. Material: blood, either unsorted or a sorted T cell fraction (not recorded which). Receptors were obtained from a human donor who was either an allogeneic HSCT recipient or a stem cell or donor lymphocyte infusion donor (not recorded which). It is not recorded whose cells these are; they may come from a transplant donor.

The CDR3 region is CASSQVLALGETQYF. The CDR3 region has the DNA TGTGCCAGCAGCCAAGTGCTAGCTTTGGGGGAGACCCAGTACTTC. V is TRBV4-2 and J is TRBJ2-5; possibly TRBD2 for D (5 bases). The V gene lost 1 base and the J gene lost 5 bases, with 14 bases spanning the gap. This CDR3 has 15 amino acids. CDR1 LGHNA and CDR2 YNFKEQ come from the germline V gene.

This clonotype showed up just a few times. The chain carries TRBV29-1 and TRBJ1-1; D uncertain. Germline CDR1 SQVTM, CDR2 ANQGSEA. V dropped 1 base and J dropped 4 bases, with 10 bases sitting between them. CDR3 length: 13 amino acids. The CDR3 nucleotides are TGCAGCGTTGAAGGGGGAGGGAGCACTGAAGCTTTCTTT. As protein: CSVEGGGSTEAFF.

This clonotype has more than one count but fewer than ten. The rearrangement links TRBV7-3 to TRBJ2-1; 8 positions agree with TRBD2. CDR1 SGHTA and CDR2 FQGTGA come from the germline V gene. V was pared by 4 bases and J by 0 bases, with 5 bases of the junction left unmatched. This CDR3 region has 16 residues. The CDR3 sequence is CASSSLAGSSYNEQFF. CDR3 bases: TGTGCCAGCAGCTCGTTAGCGGGAAGCTCCTACAATGAGCAGTTCTTC.

V gene TRBV5-1 combines with J gene TRBJ2-7, with 8 nucleotides matching TRBD1. Germline V gives CDR1 SGHRS, CDR2 YFSETQ. Trimming took 4 bases from V and 4 from J; bases not matched to a gene: 7. The length of the CDR3 is 14 residues. The CDR3 DNA sequence: TGCGCCAGCAGCCGAGGACAGGGTGGATACGAGCAGTACTTC. It yields the protein CASSRGQGGYEQYF. The full variable domain, with the rest looked up from reference TRBV5-1 and TRBJ2-7, is KAGVTQTPRYLIKTRGQQVTLSCSPISGHRSVSWYQQTPGQGLQFLFEYFSETQRNKGNFPGRFSGRQFSNSRSEMNVSTLELGDSALYLCASSRGQGGYEQYFGPGTRLTVT.

The sample holds a few counts of this clonotype. The chain carries TRBV5-1 and TRBJ2-1, with 12 nucleotides matching TRBD2. This CDR3 has 15 amino acids. J lost 10 bases, V lost 0 bases, and 5 bases had no gene match. The germline CDR1 and CDR2 sequences are SGHRS and YFSETQ. Here the CDR3 reads CASSLASGRAGEQFF. The CDR3 DNA reads TGCGCCAGCAGCTTGGCTAGCGGGAGGGCCGGAGAGCAGTTCTTC.

The J gene is TRBJ2-1, the V gene TRBV7-2; unclear D gene. This CDR3 spans 16 amino acids. Germline lookup yields CDR1 SGHTA and CDR2 FQGNSA. Trimming pared 4 bases from V and 8 bases from J, leaving 21 bases between. CDR3 DNA: TGTGCCAGCAGCTCACTGGGCTTCGGGTTGGGCGATGAGCAGTTCTTC. It encodes CASSSLGFGLGDEQFF.

This clonotype was detected only a few times. The gene calls are TRBV7-2 and TRBJ1-3, with D perhaps matching TRBD1 (6 bases). Germline V gene data show CDR1 as SGHTA and CDR2 as FQGNSA. Trimming took off 3 bases at V and 3 bases at J, with 18 bases between the two ends. There are 17 residues in the CDR3. For the CDR3, the DNA is TGTGCCAGCAGCTTGACAAATGTAGGGGGGCTTGGAAACACCATATATTTT. It encodes CASSLTNVGGLGNTIYF.

The gene calls are TRBV12-3 or TRBV12-4 and TRBJ1-4; D call uncertain. CDR3 length: 18 amino acids. Trimming took 5 bases from V and 12 from J, leaving 31 bases between them. The CDR3 DNA is TGTGCCAGCAGTCCCCGCCACAAGGCCCTTTCTCCCTCCCGGGAACTGTTTTTT. Protein sequence: CASSPRHKALSPSRELFF.

The rearrangement uses TRBV11-1 and TRBJ2-7; tentatively, D is TRBD1 (6 bases). The CDR3 contains 15 residues. The germline V and J ends were trimmed by 4 bases and 0 bases, with 13 bases remaining between them. Germline V lookup: CDR1 SGHAT, CDR2 FQDESV (reference sequence). CDR3 sequence reads: CASSSDSSGSYEQYF. In DNA form, the CDR3 reads TGTGCCAGCAGCTCGGACAGTTCGGGCTCCTACGAGCAGTACTTC.

This clonotype was counted between two and nine times. The V and J genes are TRBV5-6 and TRBJ2-2; the D gene could be TRBD1 or TRBD2 (5 bases each). Germline V gene lookup returns CDR1 SGHDT and CDR2 YYEEEE. The germline V and J ends were trimmed by 2 bases and 4 bases, with 15 bases remaining between them. CDR3 length: 16 residues. CDR3 region: CASSFGSGTGTGELFF. Written as DNA, the CDR3 is TGTGCCAGCAGCTTTGGCTCAGGGACCGGCACCGGGGAGCTGTTTTTT.

This chain joins TRBV20-1 and TRBJ1-5; the D is unclear. The germline CDR1 and CDR2 sequences are DFQATT and SNEGSKA (reference sequence). This CDR3 is built from 14 residues. Trimming removed 0 bases from V and 4 bases from J, with 10 bases in between. CDR3 DNA: TGCAGTGCTAGAGAACCCAGGTCGAATCAGCCCCAGCATTTT. The encoded protein is CSAREPRSNQPQHF.

The chain couples TRBV12-3 or TRBV12-4 to TRBJ1-5; tentatively, D is TRBD1 (5 bases). V was clipped by 3 bases and J by 5 bases, with 26 bases between them. The CDR3 has 19 amino acids. The CDR3 sequence: CASSLRAADRGSTHQPQHF. The DNA for the CDR3 is TGTGCCAGCAGTTTGCGGGCGGCAGATAGGGGCAGTACGCATCAGCCCCAGCATTTT.

The chain joins TRBV20-1 to TRBJ2-4; TRBD2 aligns across 11 bases. Per the germline V gene, CDR1 is DFQATT and CDR2 is SNEGSKA (reference sequence). With 3 bases clipped from V and 3 bases from J, the junction kept 4 bases outside the gene matches. CDR3 length: 15 residues. For the CDR3, the DNA is TGCAGTGCTAGGGGACTAGCGGTTGACAAAAACATTCAGTACTTC. Its translation is CSARGLAVDKNIQYF.

This CDR3 is CASSPRGQGKETQYF. DNA of the CDR3: TGTGCCAGCAGCCCCAGAGGGCAGGGAAAGGAGACCCAGTACTTC. The genes are TRBV3-1 and TRBJ2-5, with D tentatively TRBD1 or TRBD2 (5 bases each). Between the trimmed V and J ends, which lost 4 bases and 5 bases, there was a span of 17 bases. The CDR3 contains 15 residues. Germline CDR1 reads LGHDT; CDR2 reads YNNKEL (reference sequence).

CDR3 DNA: TGTGCCAGCAGTTACGGGGTCCGGGATACGTACCAAGAGACCCAGTACTTC. This codes for CASSYGVRDTYQETQYF. The chain combines TRBV6-2 or TRBV6-3 with TRBJ2-5; maybe TRBD2 (5 bases). Between the trimmed V and J ends, which lost 2 bases and 0 bases, there was a span of 16 bases. Germline V gene lookup returns CDR1 MNHEY and CDR2 SVGEGT. This CDR3 has 17 residues.

This chain links TRBV27 with TRBJ2-7; 9 bases align to TRBD1. CDR1 and CDR2 from the germline V gene are MNHEY and SMNVEV (reference sequence). V trimming: 2 bases; J trimming: 7 bases; junction bases outside the gene matches: 15. The CDR3 is 17 residues long. The chain's CDR3 is CASSLTGGWTGAGEQYF. The DNA of the CDR3 is TGTGCCAGCAGTTTAACGGGAGGATGGACAGGGGCTGGGGAGCAGTACTTC.

The chain carries TRBV20-1 and TRBJ2-1; TRBD2 matches 8 bases. The CDR3 is 13 amino acids. Per the germline V gene, CDR1 is DFQATT and CDR2 is SNEGSKA (reference sequence). V was pared by 7 bases and J by 6 bases, with 8 bases of the junction left unmatched. CDR3 in DNA: TGCAGTGTAGATAAGCGGGAGCTCAATGAGCAGTTCTTC. This codes for CSVDKRELNEQFF.

Only a few counts were recorded for this clonotype. The chain is built from TRBV18 and TRBJ1-1, with 9 positions matching TRBD1. The ends lost 3 bases at V and 8 bases at J; junction bases unmatched: 1. This CDR3 comprises 12 residues. CDR1 KGHSH and CDR2 LQKENI come from the germline V gene. CDR3 sequence (DNA): TGTGCCAGCTCACCGGGGACAGGGGAAGCTTTCTTT. Protein product: CASSPGTGEAFF.

The rearrangement uses TRBV27 and TRBJ2-1; D tentatively reads TRBD1 or TRBD2 (5 bases each). The CDR3 has 14 amino acids. In germline, CDR1 is MNHEY, CDR2 SMNVEV (reference sequence). The germline V and J ends were trimmed by 3 bases and 3 bases, with 9 bases remaining between them. DNA of the CDR3: TGTGCCAGCAGTTTCCGGGACGGCTACAATGAGCAGTTCTTC. Amino acids: CASSFRDGYNEQFF.

Only a few counts were recorded for this clonotype. The rearrangement uses TRBV9 and TRBJ1-1; D is perhaps TRBD1 (6 bases). Looked up from germline, CDR1 is SGDLS and CDR2 is YYNGEE. V lost 4 bases and J 1 base, leaving 11 bases between the germline ends. The CDR3 contains 14 residues. This chain's CDR3 is CASSPTGTNTEAFF. The DNA for the CDR3 is TGTGCCAGCAGCCCCACAGGGACGAACACTGAAGCTTTCTTT. The full variable domain, in which reference TRBV9 and TRBJ1-1 provide the parts outside the CDR3, is DSGVTQTPKHLITATGQRVTLRCSPRSGDLSVYWYQQSLDQGLQFLIQYYNGEERAKGNILERFSAQQFPDLHSELNLSSLELGDSALYFCASSPTGTNTEAFFGQGTRLTVV.

This chain joins TRBV6-5 and TRBJ1-5; 9 nucleotides agree with TRBD1. The CDR3 loop spans 14 amino acids. Per the germline V gene, CDR1 is MNHEY and CDR2 is SVGAGI. J lost 7 bases, V lost 7 bases, and 8 bases had no gene match. The CDR3 DNA sequence: TGTGCCAGCACCAAAACAGGGGGCAGCCAGCCCCAGCATTTT. Its translation: CASTKTGGSQPQHF.

This clonotype has a handful of counts. The chain joins TRBV12-3 or TRBV12-4 to TRBJ2-7, with D tentatively TRBD2 (6 bases). The V and J ends lost 8 bases and 12 bases respectively, with 26 bases between them. The CDR3 runs to 14 residues. The CDR3 sequence is CASSQVGGLRAVYF. As DNA, the CDR3 is TGTGCCAGCTCCCAGGTGGGAGGTTTAAGAGCAGTGTACTTC.

CDR3 protein: CASSLARIGGLGQPQHF. CDR3 DNA: TGTGCCAGCAGTTTAGCGCGGATCGGGGGGTTGGGGCAGCCCCAGCATTTT. V usage is TRBV12-3 or TRBV12-4 and J usage is TRBJ1-5, with D possibly being TRBD1 (5 bases). This CDR3 has 17 residues. V lost 0 bases and J lost 7, with 19 bases in between.

J is TRBJ1-2 and V is TRBV18; 10 nucleotides align to TRBD1. Germline loops: CDR1 KGHSH, CDR2 LQKENI. The V segment lost 3 bases and the J segment 8 bases; nucleotides outside the gene matches: 6. This CDR3 is 14 amino acids long. In DNA form, the CDR3 reads TGTGCCAGCTCACCTCCCGGGACAGGGGTAGGCTACACCTTC. This encodes CASSPPGTGVGYTF. Drawing the rest from reference TRBV18 and TRBJ1-2, the complete variable domain is NAGVMQNPRHLVRRRGQEARLRCSPMKGHSHVYWYRQLPEEGLKFMVYLQKENIIDESGMPKERFSAEFPKEGPSILRIQQVVRGDSAAYFCASSPPGTGVGYTFGSGTRLTVV.

A few counts support this clonotype. The J gene is TRBJ2-7, the V gene TRBV15, with TRBD2 matching 11 bases. The CDR3 spans 15 residues. Germline trimming cut 3 bases from V and 4 bases from J; bases unmatched to any gene: 5. Germline V gene lookup returns CDR1 LNHNV and CDR2 YYDKDF (reference sequence). CDR3 bases: TGTGCCACCAGCAGGGGTGGGACTAGCGGATACGAGCAGTACTTC. Its translation: CATSRGGTSGYEQYF.

This clonotype was seen only a few times. The CDR3, as DNA: TGTGCCAGCAGTTTGATCGGAACCTCCACACCTAACACCGGGGAGCTGTTTTTT. Translated, it gives CASSLIGTSTPNTGELFF. This chain joins TRBV27 and TRBJ2-2; D is unresolved. Germline V CDR1 and CDR2: MNHEY, SMNVEV (reference sequence). The CDR3 contains 18 residues. Trimming left V 3 bases short and J 2 bases short, with 19 bases between.

This chain connects TRBV5-4 to TRBJ1-3, with no clear D. V dropped 4 bases and J dropped 2 bases, with 19 bases sitting between them. The CDR3 is 17 amino acids. Germline V CDR1 and CDR2: SGHNT, YYREEE (reference sequence). The CDR3, as DNA: TGTGCCAGCAGCGCCGGAGCAGGTTCGCAAGCTGGAAACACCATATATTTT. Protein sequence: CASSAGAGSQAGNTIYF. Full variable domain (remainder filled in from reference TRBV5-4 and TRBJ1-3): ETGVTQSPTHLIKTRGQQVTLRCSSQSGHNTVSWYQQALGQGPQFIFQYYREEENGRGNFPPRFSGLQFPNYSSELNVNALELDDSALYLCASSAGAGSQAGNTIYFGEGSWLTVV.

This clonotype came up once. The rearrangement joins TRBV3-1 to TRBJ2-2, with 8 bases lining up with TRBD2. This CDR3 has 15 residues. In germline, CDR1 is LGHDT, CDR2 YNNKEL (reference sequence). Trimming removed 1 base from V and 7 bases from J; junction bases left unmatched: 5. CDR3 amino acids: CASSQVRAGGGELFF. In DNA form, the CDR3 reads TGTGCCAGCAGCCAAGTGCGCGCGGGAGGCGGGGAGCTGTTTTTT.